The 7 T cell receptor beta chains in this list originate from one sample, sequenced in a study of T cell changes during pregnancy in multiple sclerosis. The repertoire was sequenced with immunoSEQ multiplex PCR; TCRdb's copy has only in-frame clones and lacks some. The sample lists some 75,000 clones, 90% to 95% occurring once. Sample: peripheral blood, taken in the second trimester of pregnancy. These receptors were collected from a female donor with multiple sclerosis, enrolled in a pregnancy study.

This rearrangement joins TRBV10-3 to TRBJ2-7; 7 bases are a match to TRBD2. This CDR3 comprises 15 residues. Germline assignment: CDR1 ENHRY and CDR2 SYGVKD. V shed 1 base and J 2 bases; nucleotides not matched to a gene: 5. The DNA for the CDR3 is TGTGCCATCAGTGAGTTGTCTAGCGGCGCCTACGAGCAGTACTTC. Residues: CAISELSSGAYEQYF.

This chain uses TRBV5-1 with TRBJ2-1, with 9 bases that match TRBD1. The germline gives CDR1 SGHRS, CDR2 YFSETQ. The CDR3 extends over 13 amino acids. V gave up 4 bases and J gave up 7 bases; unmatched junction bases: 3. The CDR3 DNA reads as TGCGCCAGCAGCCTCGGGACAGGGAATGAGCAGTTCTTC. Its protein is CASSLGTGNEQFF.

The V gene is TRBV6-5, the J gene TRBJ1-4; no firm D call. The ends were cut back, 3 bases at V and 8 bases at J, with 16 bases in the middle. Germline V gives CDR1 MNHEY, CDR2 SVGAGI. This CDR3 has 15 amino acids. The CDR3 nucleotides are TGTGCCAGCAGTTATCGTCGAGACGGGGTGGAAAAACTGTTTTTT. It translates to CASSYRRDGVEKLFF.

The chain links TRBV5-6 to TRBJ2-7; D is perhaps TRBD2 (5 bases). Trimming removed 1 base from V and 2 bases from J, with 10 bases in between. Germline V gives CDR1 SGHDT, CDR2 YYEEEE. This CDR3 is 14 amino acids long. This CDR3 reads CASSLPGYTYEQYF. In nucleotides, the CDR3 is TGTGCCAGCAGCTTGCCGGGGTATACCTACGAGCAGTACTTC. Looking up the rest from reference TRBV5-6 and TRBJ2-7 gives the full variable domain: DAGVTQSPTHLIKTRGQQVTLRCSPKSGHDTVSWYQQALGQGPQFIFQYYEEEERQRGNFPDRFSGHQFPNYSSELNVNALLLGDSALYLCASSLPGYTYEQYFGPGTRLTVT.

The chain couples TRBV25-1 to TRBJ1-4; no firm D call. Germline V CDR1 and CDR2: MGHDK, SYGVNS. The CDR3 contains 16 residues. The V and J ends lost 3 bases and 5 bases respectively, with 16 bases between them. The CDR3 sequence is CASSDTLQPPNEKLFF. The CDR3 DNA sequence: TGTGCCAGCAGTGATACCCTACAGCCCCCAAATGAAAAACTGTTTTTT.

The rearrangement joins TRBV7-9 to TRBJ1-2; D not certain. CDR3 length equals 14 residues. Germline-derived CDR1 and CDR2 are SEHNR and FQNEAQ (reference sequence). With 4 bases removed from V and 3 bases from J, the gap between germline ends came to 12 bases. CDR3 residues: CASSSGLSHYGYTF. Written as DNA, the CDR3 is TGTGCCAGCAGCTCCGGACTCTCTCACTATGGCTACACCTTC.

V usage is TRBV6-1 and J usage is TRBJ1-1; D unresolved. The CDR3 contains 14 residues. CDR1 and CDR2 from the germline V gene are MNHNS and SASEGT. V was shortened by 0 bases and J by 1 base, with 6 bases between the two germline ends. CDR3 DNA sequence: TGTGCCAGCAGTGAAGCAGCCACGAACACTGAAGCTTTCTTT. Translated: CASSEAATNTEAFF.